This T cell receptor beta chain appears in the sequencing data of a study of regulatory T cells in long-lasting Graves disease. In this sample, this clonotype turned up many times. The antigen remains undetermined. Relying on iRepertoire HTBI primers and Arm-PCR of CDR3 regions, the team built TCR beta libraries. TCRdb reprocessed the multiplex PCR reads via MiXCR and lists one record per CDR3 protein. The data show roughly 500,000 distinct CDR3 sequences, under 25% seen once. V was shortened by 2 bases and J by 5 bases, with 10 bases between the two germline ends. Germline CDR1 SNHLY, CDR2 FYNNEI. The CDR3 loop spans 14 amino acids. Study conclusions and caveats: Relative to newly diagnosed Graves' patients, persistent ones had lower TCR diversity. Persistent disease was associated with favored TRBV28 usage and with favored use of TRBJ1-2 and TRBJ2-5. More public clonotypes were shared by persistent patients (about 2,700) than by new patients (fewer than 1,000).

The time point here: persistent/refractory GD, antithyroid drugs over 5 years with positive TRAb. Following extraction of RNA from PBMCs, that RNA was used to make the TCR library. Patients were from an endocrinology department in Xi'an, China. This specimen was peripheral blood mononuclear cells (PBMCs), taken when the disease was refractory, from a patient treated with antithyroid drugs. The genes are TRBV2 and TRBJ1-5; no definite D call. The sequence was collected from a female donor with Graves disease. CDR3 loop: CASSEWSIDQPQHF. The CDR3 DNA sequence: TGTGCCAGCAGTGAATGGAGCATCGATCAGCCCCAGCATTTT. The full variable domain, its missing parts supplied by reference TRBV2 and TRBJ1-5, is EPEVTQTPSHQVTQMGQEVILRCVPISNHLYFYWYRQILGQKVEFLVSFYNNEISEKSEIFDDQFSVERPDGSNFTLKIRSTKLEDSAMYFCASSEWSIDQPQHFGDGTRLSIL.